Sequencing of this T cell receptor beta chain was carried out in a study of prognosis after radiotherapy for stage I lung cancer. At the level of the study: The patients included approximately 14 who had newly diagnosed primary stage I lung tumors, along with roughly five others who had oligometastatic NSCLC after their primary tumor had been surgically resected. Whole-study results and caveats: In patients receiving stereotactic body radiation therapy, unique TCR clone counts fell afterward, median about 9,700 versus 6,500.

Many counts were recorded for this clonotype. The antigen is unknown. Multiplex PCR, run in two rounds, amplified TCR beta CDR3 from genomic DNA. Round one of PCR was performed, and it used primers specific to each TRBV and TRBJ gene. TCRdb ran MiXCR on the multiplex PCR reads and lists one entry per CDR3 protein. Here the sample spans about 25,000 distinct CDR3 sequences, roughly 40% being singletons. CDR3 length: 12 amino acids. V was trimmed by 5 bases and J by 7 bases, leaving 8 bases between them. Two time points each involved a draw of about 5.6 milliliters of peripheral blood. The V and J genes are TRBV12-3 or TRBV12-4 and TRBJ2-2, with D possibly matching TRBD2 (5 bases). The sequencing here drew on PBMCs, taken before or after stereotactic body radiation therapy (not recorded which). This clonotype was obtained from a donor over 45 with non-small cell lung cancer. CDR3 DNA sequence: TGTGCCAGCAGTCAAAGCGGCGGGGAGCTGTTTTTT. This sequence encodes CASSQSGGELFF.